This T cell receptor (beta chain) stems from a study of cytomegalovirus exposure and HLA in healthy donors. Study-level points and caveats: In a later analysis, donors in an Asian-associated ancestry cluster reportedly had fewer N-insertions in productive TCRs than the cohort mean. Confirmation in vitro established that a few CMV-associated chains were specific for CMV antigens.

With regard to this clone: Its antigen remains unknown.

CDR3 size: 15 residues. After removal of 3 bases from V and 9 bases from J, the junction contained 13 bases not matched to a gene. Germline V gene data show CDR1 as KGHSH and CDR2 as LQKENI. The PCR employed 60 Vbeta primers together with 13 Jbeta primers. Using immunoSEQ multiplex PCR, the repertoire was profiled, and TCRdb retains in-frame clones only, with some absent. The profile covers around 140,000 clones, with roughly 80% appearing a single time and 0.8% to 0.95% taken by the ten largest. This chain joins TRBV18 and TRBJ2-7; 8 bases are a match to TRBD1. The receptor was derived from a woman aged 55-69 years in good health and CMV-seronegative. The sequencing sample was made of PBMCs. Written as DNA, the CDR3 is TGTGCCAGCTCACCCCCGGACAGGGTCCAAGGGGGGCAGTACTTC. Translation: CASSPPDRVQGGQYF. The full variable domain, its missing parts supplied by reference TRBV18 and TRBJ2-7, is NAGVMQNPRHLVRRRGQEARLRCSPMKGHSHVYWYRQLPEEGLKFMVYLQKENIIDESGMPKERFSAEFPKEGPSILRIQQVVRGDSAAYFCASSPPDRVQGGQYFGPGTRLTVT.